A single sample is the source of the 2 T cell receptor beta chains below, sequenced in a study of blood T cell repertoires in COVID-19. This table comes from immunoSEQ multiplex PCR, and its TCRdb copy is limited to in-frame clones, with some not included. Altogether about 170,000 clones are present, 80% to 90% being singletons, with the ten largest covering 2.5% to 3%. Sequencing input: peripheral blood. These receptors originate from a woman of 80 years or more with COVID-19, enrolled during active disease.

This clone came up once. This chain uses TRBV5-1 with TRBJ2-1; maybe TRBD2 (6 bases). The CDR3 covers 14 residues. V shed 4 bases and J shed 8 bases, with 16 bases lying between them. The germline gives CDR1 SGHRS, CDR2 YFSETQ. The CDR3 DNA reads TGCGCCAGCAGCGACGGGACTCGTTCCGATGAGCAGTTCTTC. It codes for CASSDGTRSDEQFF.

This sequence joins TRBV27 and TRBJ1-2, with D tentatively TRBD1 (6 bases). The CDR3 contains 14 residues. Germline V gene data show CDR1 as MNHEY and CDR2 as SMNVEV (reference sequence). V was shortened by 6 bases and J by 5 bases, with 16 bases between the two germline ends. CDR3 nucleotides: TGTGCCAGCAGCCCGAACAGGGCTCGATATGGCTACACCTTC. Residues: CASSPNRARYGYTF.